The rows below give T cell receptor beta chains drawn from one sample of a study of identical twins. TCRdb reprocessed the 5' RACE reads via MiXCR and lists one record per CDR3 protein. The table has some 730,000 distinct CDR3 sequences, 18% seen once. These data also formed part of another study, on T cells expressing NK-cell markers.

The sample consisted of PBMCs. These receptors all come from a woman aged 18-35 years in good health. Each CDR3 is given with its conserved first and last residue. The D gene is left open where the match is weak. Size is omitted from some rows. Given values are once, few, many or a class for expanded clones.

size: NA; V: TRBV6-1; J: TRBJ2-3; D: NA; DNA: TGTGCCAGCACCCCCAAGGGCTCCCTCACAGATACGCAGTATTTT; CDR3: CASTPKGSLTDTQYF
size: few; V: TRBV27; J: TRBJ2-7; D: NA; DNA: TGTGCCAGCAGTTTATTAGGGAGGAACGAGCAGTACTTC; CDR3: CASSLLGRNEQYF
size: NA; V: TRBV7-9; J: TRBJ1-6; D: NA; DNA: TGTGCCAGCAGCTTAGCGGCGGAGTCACCCCTCCACTTT; CDR3: CASSLAAESPLHF
size: few; V: TRBV6-5; J: TRBJ2-7; D: TRBD1; DNA: TGTGCCAGCAGTTACGATACCAGGGGGTCCTACGAGCAGTACTTC; CDR3: CASSYDTRGSYEQYF
size: NA; V: TRBV6-1; J: TRBJ2-7; D: TRBD1; DNA: TGTGCCAGCAGTCCTCCGGACAGGGGGGACTACGAGCAGTACTTC; CDR3: CASSPPDRGDYEQYF
size: NA; V: TRBV25-1; J: TRBJ1-1; D: NA; DNA: TGTGCCAGCAGTCGCACTCAAAGGAACACTGAAGCTTTCTTT; CDR3: CASSRTQRNTEAFF
size: NA; V: TRBV12-3/TRBV12-4; J: TRBJ2-7; D: TRBD2; DNA: TGTGCCAGCAGTTTGCGGGGGAGAGGCTACGAGCAGTACTTC; CDR3: CASSLRGRGYEQYF
size: few; V: TRBV6-1; J: TRBJ2-1; D: NA; DNA: TGTGCCAGCAGCCCTATACAGGGAAGCTCCTACAATGAGCAGTTCTTC; CDR3: CASSPIQGSSYNEQFF
size: NA; V: TRBV6-2/TRBV6-3; J: TRBJ2-7; D: NA; DNA: TGTGCCAGCGCTCTAGAGTTTCGGGGTTACGAGCAGTACTTC; CDR3: CASALEFRGYEQYF
size: few; V: TRBV5-1; J: TRBJ2-7; D: NA; DNA: TGCGCCAGCATGGAACAGGGTAGCTACGAGCAGTACTTC; CDR3: CASMEQGSYEQYF
size: NA; V: TRBV5-6; J: TRBJ2-3; D: TRBD1; DNA: TGTGCCAGCAGCCTCCCCGGGACAGGGGGAGGAGATACGCAGTATTTT; CDR3: CASSLPGTGGGDTQYF
size: NA; V: TRBV7-2; J: TRBJ2-2; D: NA; DNA: TGTGCCAGCAGCTTACCTAGCGCTTACACCGGGGAGCTGTTTTTT; CDR3: CASSLPSAYTGELFF
size: NA; V: TRBV2; J: TRBJ2-7; D: NA; DNA: TGTGCCAGCAGGGGCTTAAAGGGGTCCTACGAGCAGTACTTC; CDR3: CASRGLKGSYEQYF
size: few; V: TRBV20-1; J: TRBJ1-5; D: NA; DNA: TGCAGTGCCCGCAATCACGACAGTAAGGGACAGCCCCAGCATTTT; CDR3: CSARNHDSKGQPQHF
size: once; V: TRBV6-5; J: TRBJ1-1; D: NA; DNA: TGTGCCAGCAGTTACACAGGCGAGACCTATGAAGCTTTCTTT; CDR3: CASSYTGETYEAFF
size: few; V: TRBV20-1; J: TRBJ1-6; D: NA; DNA: TGCAGTGCTAGCCGTGGAGGGGAAGGGTCACCCCTCCACTTT; CDR3: CSASRGGEGSPLHF
size: NA; V: TRBV20-1; J: TRBJ1-5; D: NA; DNA: TGCAGTGCTTGGGACGGACACCAGCCCCAGCATTTT; CDR3: CSAWDGHQPQHF
size: few; V: TRBV10-3; J: TRBJ1-1; D: TRBD1; DNA: TGTGCCATCAGTGATGACAGGGTTTATACTGAAGCTTTCTTT; CDR3: CAISDDRVYTEAFF
size: NA; V: TRBV7-9; J: TRBJ2-4; D: NA; DNA: TGTGCCAGCAGCTCGCCCTACAGGGTAGAGTCCAAAAACATTCAGTACTTC; CDR3: CASSSPYRVESKNIQYF
size: NA; V: TRBV20-1; J: TRBJ2-1; D: TRBD2; DNA: TGCAGTGCTAGCGGGACTAGCGGGGGCCTCAATGAGCAGTTCTTC; CDR3: CSASGTSGGLNEQFF
size: few; V: TRBV29-1; J: TRBJ2-1; D: TRBD2; DNA: TGCAGCGTTGTTTATGGGGACTATGACAATGAGCAGTTCTTC; CDR3: CSVVYGDYDNEQFF
size: many; V: TRBV20-1; J: TRBJ2-7; D: NA; DNA: TGCAGTGCGTACACAGGGAACGAGCAGTACTTC; CDR3: CSAYTGNEQYF
size: few; V: TRBV6-1; J: TRBJ1-2; D: TRBD1; DNA: TGTGCCAGCCTGGGCGGGGACAGGGGCCATGGCTACACCTTC; CDR3: CASLGGDRGHGYTF
size: many; V: TRBV6-5; J: TRBJ2-3; D: NA; DNA: TGTGCCAGCAGTTACTCGGCGGTCACAGATACGCAGTATTTT; CDR3: CASSYSAVTDTQYF
size: many; V: TRBV27; J: TRBJ1-6; D: NA; DNA: TGTGCCAGCTCGACAGGAACCTATAATTCACCCCTCCACTTT; CDR3: CASSTGTYNSPLHF
size: few; V: TRBV6-2/TRBV6-3; J: TRBJ1-1; D: NA; DNA: TGTGCCAGCAGTTACTCCGGGGTCCCTGAAGCTTTCTTT; CDR3: CASSYSGVPEAFF
size: NA; V: TRBV4-2; J: TRBJ1-1; D: NA; DNA: TGTGCCAGCAGCCACTCCGACCCTGTAGGGGGTGAAGCTTTCTTT; CDR3: CASSHSDPVGGEAFF
size: NA; V: TRBV12-3/TRBV12-4; J: TRBJ2-3; D: NA; DNA: TGTGCCAGCAGTTTCATTGGTCTAGCCCTCACAGATACGCAGTATTTT; CDR3: CASSFIGLALTDTQYF
size: few; V: TRBV7-9; J: TRBJ2-5; D: NA; DNA: TGTGCCAGCAGCTTAGACAAGACCCAGTACTTC; CDR3: CASSLDKTQYF
size: NA; V: TRBV20-1; J: TRBJ2-3; D: NA; DNA: TGCAGTGCCTTTGGAAGGACAGATACGCAGTATTTT; CDR3: CSAFGRTDTQYF
size: few; V: TRBV12-3/TRBV12-4; J: TRBJ2-1; D: NA; DNA: TGTGCCAGCACCAAACGGGGAGGGGGCGGGTACAATGAGCAGTTCTTC; CDR3: CASTKRGGGGYNEQFF
size: many; V: TRBV5-1; J: TRBJ1-1; D: NA; DNA: TGCGCCAGCCGCTCGAAAGCGGAGAACACTGAAGCTTTCTTT; CDR3: CASRSKAENTEAFF
size: few; V: TRBV5-1; J: TRBJ2-3; D: TRBD1; DNA: TGCGCCAGCAGCCCGGGACAGTCGGAGACAGATACGCAGTATTTT; CDR3: CASSPGQSETDTQYF
size: NA; V: TRBV9; J: TRBJ2-1; D: TRBD2; DNA: TGTGCCAGCAGCGTAGGAGGGCTAGCGGGACGTTTAGAGCAGTTCTTC; CDR3: CASSVGGLAGRLEQFF
size: few; V: TRBV11-2; J: TRBJ2-5; D: NA; DNA: TGTGCCAGCAGCTTAGACCAGGGTTGGGAGACCCAGTACTTC; CDR3: CASSLDQGWETQYF
size: NA; V: TRBV5-6; J: TRBJ2-7; D: NA; DNA: TGTGCCAGCAGCGTGGACAGAATATCCTACGAGCAGTACTTC; CDR3: CASSVDRISYEQYF
size: few; V: TRBV5-1; J: TRBJ2-1; D: NA; DNA: TGCGCCAGCAGCTTGGTAACGGACAATGAGCAGTTCTTC; CDR3: CASSLVTDNEQFF
size: few; V: TRBV10-3; J: TRBJ2-6; D: NA; DNA: TGTGCCATCAGTGAGAGCTCTGGGGCCAACGTCCTGACTTTC; CDR3: CAISESSGANVLTF
size: NA; V: TRBV20-1; J: TRBJ2-5; D: TRBD2; DNA: TGCAGTGCGACCCGGACTAGCAGCGGGGAGACCCAGTACTTC; CDR3: CSATRTSSGETQYF
size: NA; V: TRBV6-2/TRBV6-3; J: TRBJ2-3; D: TRBD2; DNA: TGTGCCAGCAGGGGCCGGTTTGGGACTAGCGGGTCACGAGTCACAGATACGCAGTATTTT; CDR3: CASRGRFGTSGSRVTDTQYF
size: NA; V: TRBV7-2; J: TRBJ2-5; D: NA; DNA: TGTGCCCTGCGGGACCCCAAGAGGAAAGAGACCCAGTACTTC; CDR3: CALRDPKRKETQYF
size: NA; V: TRBV5-1; J: TRBJ1-6; D: TRBD1; DNA: TGCGCCAGCAGCCCGGGGACAGGCAGAAATTCACCCCTCCACTTT; CDR3: CASSPGTGRNSPLHF
size: few; V: TRBV20-1; J: TRBJ1-6; D: NA; DNA: TGCAGTGCTAGTGTTCCCGTGGGCAATTCACCCCTCCACTTT; CDR3: CSASVPVGNSPLHF
size: few; V: TRBV6-2/TRBV6-3; J: TRBJ2-7; D: NA; DNA: TGTGCCAGCAGTTACGTTCGGGCTAGCGAGCAGTACTTC; CDR3: CASSYVRASEQYF
size: few; V: TRBV29-1; J: TRBJ2-1; D: NA; DNA: TGCAGCGTTCGGAGTCTCTCCTACAATGAGCAGTTCTTC; CDR3: CSVRSLSYNEQFF
size: few; V: TRBV20-1; J: TRBJ1-1; D: NA; DNA: TGCAGTGCCCCAGGGCAGGGGCTCTGGGCTTTCTTT; CDR3: CSAPGQGLWAFF
size: NA; V: TRBV15; J: TRBJ2-1; D: TRBD2; DNA: TGTGCCACCAGCAGATCCCGACTAGCGGTGGATGAGCAGTTCTTC; CDR3: CATSRSRLAVDEQFF
size: NA; V: TRBV20-1; J: TRBJ2-1; D: NA; DNA: TGCAGTGCTAGGTTTCTTAGCCCCACTTCCTACAATGAGCAGTTCTTC; CDR3: CSARFLSPTSYNEQFF
size: NA; V: TRBV7-6; J: TRBJ2-7; D: TRBD1; DNA: TGTGCCAGCAGCTTAGGTTTGGAAGGACAGGGGAACTACGAGCAGTACTTC; CDR3: CASSLGLEGQGNYEQYF
size: many; V: TRBV5-6; J: TRBJ2-1; D: TRBD2; DNA: TGTGCCAGCGGTGGGTCGGGGACTAGCGGATACAATGAGCAGTTCTTC; CDR3: CASGGSGTSGYNEQFF
size: once; V: TRBV20-1; J: TRBJ2-7; D: NA; DNA: TGCAGTGCTACTGGACTCCCCTCCTACGAGCAGTACTTC; CDR3: CSATGLPSYEQYF
size: NA; V: TRBV3-1; J: TRBJ2-3; D: TRBD1; DNA: TGTGCCAGCGAAGGGGGCCGGAGGAGCACAGATACGCAGTATTTT; CDR3: CASEGGRRSTDTQYF
size: few; V: TRBV30; J: TRBJ2-1; D: NA; DNA: TGTGCCTGTCAGAATACAGGGAATGAGCAGTTCTTC; CDR3: CACQNTGNEQFF